A single sample is the source of the 22 T cell receptor beta chains below, sequenced in a study of post-analysis software for immune sequencing data. Study findings and constraints: Patients carried five TRBV segments more frequently than controls did, and TRBV5-6, TRBV5-1 and TRBV20-1 were among them.

The TCR beta cDNA libraries carried unique molecular identifiers. TCRdb called the PCR reads again in MiXCR, with one record for every CDR3 protein. The sample has about 680,000 distinct CDR3 sequences, 55% to 70% seen once; the top ten hold 11%. These TCRs' antigens remain unknown. Sequencing was done on a sample of blood. The receptor set was obtained from a girl aged 2-10 years with multiple sclerosis.

This clonotype was seen only a few times. The V call is TRBV5-1, the J call TRBJ1-4; 11 nucleotides agree with TRBD1. The CDR3 spans 15 residues. Germline CDR1 is SGHRS and CDR2 is YFSETQ. The J segment lost 4 bases and the V segment lost 4 bases, leaving 3 bases of the junction unmatched. CDR3 region: CASSRGQGVNEKLFF. The CDR3 nucleotides read TGCGCCAGCAGCAGGGGACAGGGGGTTAATGAAAAACTGTTTTTT.

This clonotype has just a few counts. Compared with germline, one end of the junction differs, possibly owing to a read error. The chain recombines TRBV5-6 with TRBJ2-5; 9 bases map to TRBD1. The CDR3 spans 15 residues. In germline, CDR1 is SGHDT, CDR2 YYEEEE. CDR3 sequence (DNA): TGCGCCAGCAGCCAGAACCCGGGACAGGGAGGCGAGCGGTACTTC. Protein product: CASSQNPGQGGERYF.

This chain connects TRBV5-8 to TRBJ1-2, with TRBD1 identical over 8 bases. Germline CDR1 is SGHTS and CDR2 is YDEGEE. The V and J ends lost 4 bases and 7 bases, in that order; junction bases with no gene match: 12. The CDR3 is 15 residues long. CDR3 DNA: TGTGCCAGCAGCCCAGGACAGGGTGCCGTCACTGGCTACACCTTC. This encodes CASSPGQGAVTGYTF.

This clonotype was detected only once. This chain joins TRBV3-1 and TRBJ2-7, with 8 bases fitting TRBD2. Germline lookup yields CDR1 LGHDT and CDR2 YNNKEL (reference sequence). CDR3 length: 16 residues. The V gene end was trimmed by 2 bases and the J gene end by 0 bases; junction bases not matched to a gene: 6. The CDR3 here is CASSQIAGRSSYEQYF. The CDR3 nucleotides are TGTGCCAGCAGCCAAATAGCGGGGCGGAGCTCCTACGAGCAGTACTTC.

The rearrangement uses TRBV7-2 and TRBJ2-1; 9 nucleotides agree with TRBD1. The trim removed 1 base at V and 6 bases at J, leaving 10 bases unmatched. Germline loops: CDR1 SGHTA, CDR2 FQGNSA. The CDR3 spans 17 residues. The CDR3 region is CASSLGPGQGSSNEQFF. For the CDR3, the DNA is TGTGCCAGCAGCTTAGGCCCGGGACAGGGATCGTCCAATGAGCAGTTCTTC.

A few counts support this clonotype. This chain uses TRBV21-1 with TRBJ1-5. TRBV21-1 is labeled a pseudogene. The CDR3 is made up of 12 amino acids. The CDR3 DNA reads as TGTGCCAGCAGCTTCTGGGGACAGCCCCAGCATTTT. It translates to CASSFWGQPQHF.

The V gene is TRBV7-9, the J gene TRBJ2-1; TRBD2 matches at 12 bases. V lost 6 bases to trimming and J lost 5 bases; unmatched junction nucleotides: 17. The germline gives CDR1 SEHNR, CDR2 FQNEAQ (reference sequence). The CDR3 is made up of 19 amino acids. The CDR3 DNA is TGTGCCAGCAGAAAAGGACTAGCGGGACCGCGTAGGACTGACAATGAGCAGTTCTTC. It codes for CASRKGLAGPRRTDNEQFF.

The chain employs TRBV4-3 and TRBJ2-3; D is ambiguous. The V gene lost 0 bases and the J gene lost 4 bases, with 5 bases spanning the gap. Germline CDR1 LGHNA, CDR2 YSLEER. The CDR3 runs 13 residues. The CDR3 DNA follows: TGCGCCAGCAGCCAAGATAAGGCAGATACGCAGTATTTT. This codes for CASSQDKADTQYF.

The rearrangement joins TRBV10-3 to TRBJ2-3; 11 bases agree with TRBD2. The CDR3 is 16 amino acids. Germline V gene lookup returns CDR1 ENHRY and CDR2 SYGVKD. Unmatched junction bases numbered 6, after V lost 6 bases and J lost 1 base. The DNA of the CDR3 is TGTGCCATCAGCGAACTTAGCGGGGGGGGCACAGATACGCAGTATTTT. This codes for CAISELSGGGTDTQYF.

This sequence joins TRBV29-1 and TRBJ1-3; D is uncertain. Germline CDR1 is SQVTM and CDR2 is ANQGSEA. The CDR3 runs 14 residues. The V gene lost 3 bases and the J gene lost 3 bases, with 12 bases spanning the gap. CDR3 in amino acids: CSVDRSLSGNTIYF. DNA of the CDR3: TGCAGCGTTGACAGGTCGCTCAGTGGAAACACCATATATTTT.

This rearrangement joins TRBV12-3 or TRBV12-4 to TRBJ2-7, with TRBD2 matching 7 bases. J gave up 1 base and V 6 bases, and 9 bases lay outside the gene matches. The CDR3 is 15 amino acids. CDR3: CASRGWGGSSYEQYF. CDR3 DNA sequence: TGTGCCAGCAGGGGGTGGGGGGGGAGTTCCTACGAGCAGTACTTC.

The rearrangement joins TRBV10-2 to TRBJ1-2; D unclear. CDR3 length: 16 residues. Trimming cost V 0 bases and J 2 bases, with 13 bases left between them. From germline, CDR1 is WSHSY and CDR2 SAAADI. CDR3: CASSESKGWANYGYTF. The CDR3 DNA follows: TGCGCCAGCAGTGAGTCGAAAGGGTGGGCCAACTATGGCTACACCTTC.

This clonotype was detected only a few times. An end of the junction differs from the germline gene, which may be a read error. The chain links TRBV4-1 to TRBJ1-4; maybe TRBD1 (5 bases). The CDR3 spans 16 residues. CDR1 and CDR2 from the germline V gene are MGHRA and YSYEKL. Written as DNA, the CDR3 is TGCGCCAACAGCCATTTGGGACTGGATTTTGGGGAAAAACTGTTTTTT. Amino acids: CANSHLGLDFGEKLFF.

The table lists this clonotype with a count of one. The rearrangement joins TRBV12-3 or TRBV12-4 to TRBJ2-5; D not resolved. The CDR3 is 11 amino acids. Trimming removed 5 bases at V and 7 bases at J, with 8 bases between. CDR3 sequence reads: CASSLLGTQYF. Written as DNA, the CDR3 is TGTGCCAGCAGTCTCCTTGGGACCCAGTACTTC.

The chain combines TRBV6-5 with TRBJ2-4; D possibly corresponds to TRBD1 (5 bases). Germline assignment: CDR1 MNHEY and CDR2 SVGAGI. The CDR3 contains 14 residues. Trimming cost V 5 bases and J 1 base, with 9 bases left between them. This CDR3 is CASSRRVAKNIQYF. In DNA, the CDR3 is TGTGCCAGCAGTCGCAGGGTTGCCAAAAACATTCAGTACTTC.

This rearrangement joins TRBV20-1 to TRBJ2-1; 8 positions match TRBD2. The CDR3 runs to 14 residues. The V and J ends lost 1 base and 5 bases, in that order; junction bases with no gene match: 4. The germline CDR1 and CDR2 sequences are DFQATT and SNEGSKA (reference sequence). CDR3 loop: CSARALADNNEQFF. DNA of the CDR3: TGCAGTGCTAGAGCACTAGCGGATAACAATGAGCAGTTCTTC.

V and J are TRBV29-1 and TRBJ2-7; D perhaps matches TRBD1 (5 bases). The V and J ends lost 6 bases and 0 bases respectively, with 18 bases between them. Germline V gene sequence: CDR1 SQVTM, CDR2 ANQGSEA. This CDR3 region has 15 residues. The CDR3 is CSVSHVGAGSYEQYF. In nucleotides, the CDR3 is TGCAGCGTGTCCCACGTAGGGGCCGGCTCCTACGAGCAGTACTTC.

Turning to this clonotype: No conserved phenylalanine or tryptophan is present at the end of the CDR3, so a read error is the likely explanation. The V gene is TRBV3-1, the J gene TRBJ2-3; no reliable D call. Trimming stripped 1 base from V and 2 bases from J, with 7 bases between. CDR3 length equals 14 residues. The germline CDR1 and CDR2 sequences are LGHDT and YNNKEL (reference sequence). The CDR3 DNA follows: TGTGCCAGCAGCCAAGGACTTTCCACAGATACGCAGTATTTG. Protein sequence: CASSQGLSTDTQYL.

V gene TRBV4-1 combines with J gene TRBJ2-7; D could derive from TRBD1 or TRBD2 (5 bases each). The V gene's germline CDR1 is MGHRA and CDR2 YSYEKL. Trimming pared 4 bases from V and 4 bases from J, leaving 17 bases between. The CDR3 spans 15 residues. CDR3 coding DNA: TGCGCCAGCAGCCTGATGGACCGGGGCTGGTACGAGCAGTACTTC. This translates into CASSLMDRGWYEQYF.

This rearrangement joins TRBV12-3 or TRBV12-4 to TRBJ2-1, with D perhaps matching TRBD2 (6 bases). V was shortened by 1 base and J by 7 bases, with 20 bases between the two germline ends. The CDR3 has 17 amino acids. The CDR3 sequence is CASSLGSGTGARNEQFF. As DNA, the CDR3 is TGTGCCAGCAGTTTAGGCTCCGGGACTGGGGCGCGTAATGAGCAGTTCTTC.

In its sample, this clonotype was seen once. Here the CDR3 reads CASSLDGGYIQYF. CDR3 nucleotide sequence: TGTGCCAGCAGCTTAGACGGGGGGTACATTCAGTACTTC. This chain connects TRBV7-2 to TRBJ2-5, with 7 bases matching TRBD2. The better agreement between TRBJ2-4 and the DNA end casts doubt on the J call. This CDR3 comprises 13 residues. The germline V gene has CDR1 SGHTA and CDR2 FQGNSA.

CDR3 DNA sequence: TGTGCCAGCAGCTCCGACAGGTTCAATCAGCCCCAGCATTTT. Its protein product is CASSSDRFNQPQHF. This sequence joins TRBV7-2 and TRBJ1-5; D possibly corresponds to TRBD1 (6 bases). The CDR3 is 14 amino acids. V lost 4 bases and J 3 bases, leaving 10 bases between the germline ends. Germline loops: CDR1 SGHTA, CDR2 FQGNSA.